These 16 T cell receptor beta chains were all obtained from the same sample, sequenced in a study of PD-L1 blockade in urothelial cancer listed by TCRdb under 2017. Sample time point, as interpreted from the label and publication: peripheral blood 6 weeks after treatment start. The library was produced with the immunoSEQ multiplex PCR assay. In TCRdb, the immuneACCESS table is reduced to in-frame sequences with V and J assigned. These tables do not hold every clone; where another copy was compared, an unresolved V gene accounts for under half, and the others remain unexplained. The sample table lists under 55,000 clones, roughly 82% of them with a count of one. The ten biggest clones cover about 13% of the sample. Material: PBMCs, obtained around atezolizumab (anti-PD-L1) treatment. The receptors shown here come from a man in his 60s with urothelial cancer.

CDR3 residues: CASSGTGTNEKLFF. CDR3 sequence (DNA): TGTGCCAGCAGTGGGACAGGCACTAATGAAAAACTGTTTTTT. This chain links TRBV6-1 with TRBJ1-4, with 7 bases that match TRBD1. Germline lookup yields CDR1 MNHNS and CDR2 SASEGT. CDR3 length: 14 amino acids. V gave up 4 bases and J gave up 2 bases; unmatched junction bases: 1.

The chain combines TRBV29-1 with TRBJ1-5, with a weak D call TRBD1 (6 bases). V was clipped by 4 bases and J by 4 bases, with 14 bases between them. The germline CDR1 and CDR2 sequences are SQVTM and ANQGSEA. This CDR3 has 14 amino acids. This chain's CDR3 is CSVGWGGSNQPQHF. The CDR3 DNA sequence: TGCAGCGTTGGCTGGGGGGGCTCTAATCAGCCCCAGCATTTT.

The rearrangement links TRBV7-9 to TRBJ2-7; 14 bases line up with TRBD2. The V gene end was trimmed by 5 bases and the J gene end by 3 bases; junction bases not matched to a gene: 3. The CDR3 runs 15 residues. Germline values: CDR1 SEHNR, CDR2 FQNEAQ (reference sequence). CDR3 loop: CASSPGLAGVYEQYF. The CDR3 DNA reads TGTGCCAGCAGCCCGGGACTAGCGGGAGTCTACGAGCAGTACTTC. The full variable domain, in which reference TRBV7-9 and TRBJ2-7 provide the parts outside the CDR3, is DTGVSQNPRHKITKRGQNVTFRCDPISEHNRLYWYRQTLGQGPEFLTYFQNEAQLEKSRLLSDRFSAERPKGSFSTLEIQRTEQGDSAMYLCASSPGLAGVYEQYFGPGTRLTVT.

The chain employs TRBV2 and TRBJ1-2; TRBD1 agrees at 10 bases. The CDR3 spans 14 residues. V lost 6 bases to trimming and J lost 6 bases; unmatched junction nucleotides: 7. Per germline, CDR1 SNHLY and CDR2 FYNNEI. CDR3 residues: CASRRQGASHGYTF. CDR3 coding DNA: TGTGCCAGCAGAAGACAGGGGGCTTCCCATGGCTACACCTTC.

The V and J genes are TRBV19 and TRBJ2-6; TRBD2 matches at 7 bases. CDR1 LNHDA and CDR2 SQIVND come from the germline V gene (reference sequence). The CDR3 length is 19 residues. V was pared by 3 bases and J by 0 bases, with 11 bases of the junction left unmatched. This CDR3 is CASSMGGWDPSSGANVLTF. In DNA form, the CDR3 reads TGTGCCAGTAGTATGGGGGGGTGGGATCCTAGCTCTGGGGCCAACGTCCTGACTTTC.

The CDR3 reads CASSLVGVANEQFF. The DNA for the CDR3 is TGTGCCAGCAGTTTGGTAGGGGTGGCCAATGAGCAGTTCTTC. V is TRBV27 and J is TRBJ2-1; the D gene is possibly TRBD1 (5 bases). The ends were cut back, 3 bases at V and 6 bases at J, with 12 bases in the middle. Germline V CDR1 and CDR2: MNHEY, SMNVEV (reference sequence). The CDR3 totals 14 residues.

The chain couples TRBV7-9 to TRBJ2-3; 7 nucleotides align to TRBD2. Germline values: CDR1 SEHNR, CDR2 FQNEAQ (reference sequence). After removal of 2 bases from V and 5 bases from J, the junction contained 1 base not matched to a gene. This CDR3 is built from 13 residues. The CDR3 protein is CASSLTGGDTQYF. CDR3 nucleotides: TGTGCCAGCAGCTTAACGGGAGGAGATACGCAGTATTTT.

CDR3 DNA sequence: TGCGCCAGCAGCTTGGGGGGACAGGGAGGCACAGATACGCAGTATTTT. Translating gives CASSLGGQGGTDTQYF. The V gene is TRBV5-1, the J gene TRBJ2-3; 9 nucleotides line up with TRBD1. The CDR3 is 16 amino acids. Germline V lookup: CDR1 SGHRS, CDR2 YFSETQ. The V gene end was trimmed by 0 bases and the J gene end by 1 base; junction bases not matched to a gene: 3.

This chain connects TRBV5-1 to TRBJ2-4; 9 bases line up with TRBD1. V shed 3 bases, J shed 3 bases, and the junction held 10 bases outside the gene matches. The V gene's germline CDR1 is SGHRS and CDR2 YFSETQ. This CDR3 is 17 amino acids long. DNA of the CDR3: TGCGCCAGCAGCTCGCCTAAAACGACAGGGGGCAAAAACATTCAGTACTTC. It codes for CASSSPKTTGGKNIQYF.

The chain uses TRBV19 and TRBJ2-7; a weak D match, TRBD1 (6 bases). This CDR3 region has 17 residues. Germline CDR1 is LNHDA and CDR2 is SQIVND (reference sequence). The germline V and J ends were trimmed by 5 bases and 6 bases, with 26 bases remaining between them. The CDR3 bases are TGTGCCAGTAGTCGATCGGGAAGACAGGCCCGGGGAAGCGAGCAGTACTTC. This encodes CASSRSGRQARGSEQYF.

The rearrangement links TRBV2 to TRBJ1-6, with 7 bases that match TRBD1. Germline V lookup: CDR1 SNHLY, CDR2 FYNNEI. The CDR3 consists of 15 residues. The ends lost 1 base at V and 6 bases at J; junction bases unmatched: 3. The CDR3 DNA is TGTGCCAGCAGTGAAGGGACAGGCCTTAATTCACCCCTCCACTTT. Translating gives CASSEGTGLNSPLHF.

In DNA form, the CDR3 reads TGTGCCAGCAGCCAACTGTCGACAGTTAACTATGGCTACACCTTC. Translating gives CASSQLSTVNYGYTF. V and J are TRBV4-2 and TRBJ1-2, with a tentative D call TRBD1 (5 bases). The germline V gene encodes CDR1 LGHNA and CDR2 YNFKEQ. The CDR3 extends over 15 amino acids. Trimming stripped 2 bases from V and 1 base from J, with 11 bases between.

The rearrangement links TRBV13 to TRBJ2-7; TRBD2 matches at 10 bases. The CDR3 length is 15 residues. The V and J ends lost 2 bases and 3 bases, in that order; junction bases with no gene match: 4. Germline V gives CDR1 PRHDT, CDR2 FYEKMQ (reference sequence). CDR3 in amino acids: CASSLRLAGVYEQYF. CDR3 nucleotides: TGTGCCAGCAGCTTACGCCTAGCGGGGGTCTACGAGCAGTACTTC.

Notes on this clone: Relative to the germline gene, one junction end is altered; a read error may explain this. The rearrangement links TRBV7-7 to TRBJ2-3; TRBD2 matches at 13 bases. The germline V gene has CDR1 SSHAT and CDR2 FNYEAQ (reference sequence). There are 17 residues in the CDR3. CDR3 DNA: TGTGCTAGCAGCTTAGGCACTAGCGGGAGGGCCGCAGATACGCAGTATTTT. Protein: CASSLGTSGRAADTQYF.

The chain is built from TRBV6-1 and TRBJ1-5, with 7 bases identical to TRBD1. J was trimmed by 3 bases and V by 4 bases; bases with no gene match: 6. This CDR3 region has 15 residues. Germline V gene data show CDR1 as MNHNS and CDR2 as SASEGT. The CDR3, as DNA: TGTGCCAGCAGTGCCTCGGGACAGAACAATCAGCCCCAGCATTTT. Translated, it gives CASSASGQNNQPQHF.

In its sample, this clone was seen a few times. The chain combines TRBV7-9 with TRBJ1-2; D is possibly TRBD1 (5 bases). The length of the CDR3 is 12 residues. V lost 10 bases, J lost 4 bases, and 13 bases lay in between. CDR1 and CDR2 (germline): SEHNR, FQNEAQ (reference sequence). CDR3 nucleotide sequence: TGTGCCATCAAGACAGACTTCTATGGCTACACCTTC. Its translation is CAIKTDFYGYTF.